What follows describes a single T cell receptor beta chain. This sample is drawn from a study of blood T cell repertoires in COVID-19. Whole-study context: Samples came from the United States, Italy and Spain, spanning acute and convalescent COVID-19. Nucleic acid was either cDNA or gDNA, and it came from T cells, B-cell-depleted T cells, or PBMCs.

Study processing details: By means of reference gene primer amplification, nucleated cell counts were estimated. Repertoires were generated with immunoSEQ multiplex PCR, while TCRdb's copy carries only in-frame clones and drops some. The V and J calls and the clone size are those of that table, but D and trimming were determined from the DNA. The data show about 230,000 clones, approximately 82% seen once. The V gene lost 7 bases and the J gene lost 3 bases, with 15 bases spanning the gap. Germline lookup yields CDR1 MNHEY and CDR2 SVGAGI. CDR3 size: 14 residues. Sequencing was done on a sample of peripheral blood. The sequence derives from a woman in her 70s with active or convalescent COVID-19. The chain joins TRBV6-5 to TRBJ2-5; weak D call: TRBD2 (6 bases). CDR3 in amino acids: CASIGLNPKETQYF. CDR3 nucleotides: TGTGCCAGCATCGGACTAAACCCCAAAGAGACCCAGTACTTC.